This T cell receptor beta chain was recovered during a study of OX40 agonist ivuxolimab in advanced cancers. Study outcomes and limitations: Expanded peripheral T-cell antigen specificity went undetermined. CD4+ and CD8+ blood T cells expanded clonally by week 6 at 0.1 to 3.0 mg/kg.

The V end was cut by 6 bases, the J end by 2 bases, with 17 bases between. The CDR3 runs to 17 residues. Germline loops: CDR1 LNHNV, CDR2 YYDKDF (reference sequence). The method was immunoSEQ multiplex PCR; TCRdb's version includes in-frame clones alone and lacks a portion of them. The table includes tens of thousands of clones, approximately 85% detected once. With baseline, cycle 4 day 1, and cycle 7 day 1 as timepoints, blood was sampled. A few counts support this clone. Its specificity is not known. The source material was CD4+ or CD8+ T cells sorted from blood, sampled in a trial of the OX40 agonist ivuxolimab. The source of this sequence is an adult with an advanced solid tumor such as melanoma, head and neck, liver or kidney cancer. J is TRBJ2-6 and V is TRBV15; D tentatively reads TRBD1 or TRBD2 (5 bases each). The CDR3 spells CATSRMEGETGANVLTF. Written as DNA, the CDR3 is TGTGCCACCAGTCGAATGGAAGGGGAGACTGGGGCCAACGTCCTGACTTTC.